The sequence of this T cell receptor (beta chain) was determined in a study of T cell responses to AZD1222 COVID-19 vaccine. TCRdb's table, derived via immunoSEQ multiplex PCR, lists solely in-frame clones and lacks some. Of about 64,000 clones detected, around 80% appear once; the ten largest clones hold about an eighth. Study conclusions and caveats: Repertoire sampling happened only post peak T cell response. Spike-specific TCR breadth and depth grew following two AZD1222 doses.

The CDR3 totals 13 residues. Comment on this clone: The antigen is undetermined.

The sample consisted of peripheral blood, taken 28 days after the second AZD1222 dose. This receptor was taken from an adult who received the AZD1222 COVID-19 vaccine. The chain links TRBV21-1 to TRBJ2-5; the D call TRBD2 from the table was never checked on the DNA. TRBV21-1 is noted as a pseudogene. In nucleotides, the CDR3 is TGTGCCAGCAGCATGGGGGGAGGAGAGACCCAGTACTTC. It translates to CASSMGGGETQYF.